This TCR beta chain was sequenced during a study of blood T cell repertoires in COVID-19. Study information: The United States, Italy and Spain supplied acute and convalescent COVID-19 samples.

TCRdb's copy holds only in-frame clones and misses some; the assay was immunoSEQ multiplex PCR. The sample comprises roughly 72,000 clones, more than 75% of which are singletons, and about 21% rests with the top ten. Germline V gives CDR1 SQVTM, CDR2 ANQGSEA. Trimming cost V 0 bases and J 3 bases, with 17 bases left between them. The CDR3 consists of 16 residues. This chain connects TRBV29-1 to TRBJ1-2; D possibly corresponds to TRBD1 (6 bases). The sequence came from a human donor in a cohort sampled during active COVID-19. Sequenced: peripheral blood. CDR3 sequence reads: CSVEDLPGGSYYGYTF. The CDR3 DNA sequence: TGCAGCGTTGAAGATCTTCCGGGGGGCTCCTACTATGGCTACACCTTC. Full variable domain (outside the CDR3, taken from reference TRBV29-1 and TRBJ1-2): SAVISQKPSRDICQRGTSLTIQCQVDSQVTMMFWYRQQPGQSLTLIATANQGSEATYESGFVIDKFPISRPNLTFSTLTVSNMSPEDSSIYLCSVEDLPGGSYYGYTFGSGTRLTVV.